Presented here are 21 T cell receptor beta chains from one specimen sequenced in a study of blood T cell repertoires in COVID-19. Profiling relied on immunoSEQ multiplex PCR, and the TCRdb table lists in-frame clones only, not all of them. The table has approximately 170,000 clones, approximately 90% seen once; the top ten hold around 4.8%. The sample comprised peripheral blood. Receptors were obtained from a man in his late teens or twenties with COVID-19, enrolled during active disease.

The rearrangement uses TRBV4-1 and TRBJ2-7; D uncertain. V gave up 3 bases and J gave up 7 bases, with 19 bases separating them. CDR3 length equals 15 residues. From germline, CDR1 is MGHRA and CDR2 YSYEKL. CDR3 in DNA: TGCGCCAGCAGCCAGCCTACTCAGCGCCCTTGGGAGCAGTACTTC. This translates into CASSQPTQRPWEQYF.

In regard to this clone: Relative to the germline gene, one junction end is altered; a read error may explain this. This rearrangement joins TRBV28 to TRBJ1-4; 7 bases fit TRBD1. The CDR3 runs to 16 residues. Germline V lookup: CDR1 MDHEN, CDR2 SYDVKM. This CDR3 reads CASSPGQGDRKEKLLF. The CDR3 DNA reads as TGTGCCAGCAGTCCTGGGCAGGGGGATAGGAAGGAAAAACTGCTTTTT.

CDR3 protein: CASSYSWQGSYEQYF. The CDR3 DNA is TGTGCCAGCAGTTACTCGTGGCAGGGAAGCTACGAGCAGTACTTC. The gene calls are TRBV6-2 or TRBV6-3 and TRBJ2-7; weak D call: TRBD1 (5 bases). The CDR3 has 15 residues. Trimming stripped 0 bases from V and 3 bases from J, with 12 bases between. Germline loops: CDR1 MNHEY, CDR2 SVGEGT.

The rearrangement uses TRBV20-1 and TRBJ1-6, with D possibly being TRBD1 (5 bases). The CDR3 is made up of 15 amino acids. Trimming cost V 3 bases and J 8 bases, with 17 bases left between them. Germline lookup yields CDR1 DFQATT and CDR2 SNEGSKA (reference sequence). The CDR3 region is CSASSFRDGDSPLHF. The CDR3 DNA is TGCAGTGCTAGTAGTTTCAGGGATGGGGATTCACCCCTCCACTTT.

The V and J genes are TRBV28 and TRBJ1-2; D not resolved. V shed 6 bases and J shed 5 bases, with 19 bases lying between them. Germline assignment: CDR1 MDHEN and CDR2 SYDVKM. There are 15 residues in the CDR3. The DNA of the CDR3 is TGTGCCAGCAGCCGTCAGCTGCGGGCGCTATATGGCTACACCTTC. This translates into CASSRQLRALYGYTF.

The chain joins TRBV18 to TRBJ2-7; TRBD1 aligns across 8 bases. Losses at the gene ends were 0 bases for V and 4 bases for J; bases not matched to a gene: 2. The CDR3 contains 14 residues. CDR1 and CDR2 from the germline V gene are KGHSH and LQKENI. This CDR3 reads CASSPPTGGYEQYF. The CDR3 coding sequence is TGTGCCAGCTCACCACCCACAGGGGGGTACGAGCAGTACTTC.

The CDR3 reads CAISDRPGWGYTF. The CDR3 nucleotides read TGTGCCATCAGTGATCGACCAGGTTGGGGCTACACCTTC. V usage is TRBV10-3 and J usage is TRBJ1-2; the D is unclear. The CDR3 runs 13 residues. Trimming stripped 3 bases from V and 8 bases from J, with 13 bases between. CDR1 is ENHRY and CDR2 is SYGVKD in the germline V gene.

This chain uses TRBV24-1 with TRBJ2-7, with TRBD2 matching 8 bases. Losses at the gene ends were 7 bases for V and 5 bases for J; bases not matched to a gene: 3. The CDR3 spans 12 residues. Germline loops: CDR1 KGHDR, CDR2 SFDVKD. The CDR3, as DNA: TGTGCCACCAGGGGGACTAGTGACGAGCAGTACTTC. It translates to CATRGTSDEQYF.

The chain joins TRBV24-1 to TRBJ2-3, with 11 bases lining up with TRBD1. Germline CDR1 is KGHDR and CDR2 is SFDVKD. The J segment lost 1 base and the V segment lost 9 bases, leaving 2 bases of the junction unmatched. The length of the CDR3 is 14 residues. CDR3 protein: CATEDRGRTDTQYF. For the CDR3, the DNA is TGTGCCACCGAGGACAGGGGGCGCACAGATACGCAGTATTTT.

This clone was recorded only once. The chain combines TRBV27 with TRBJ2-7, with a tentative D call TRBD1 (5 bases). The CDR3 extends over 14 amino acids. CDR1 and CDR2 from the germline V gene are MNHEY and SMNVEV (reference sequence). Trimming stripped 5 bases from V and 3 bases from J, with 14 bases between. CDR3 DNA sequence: TGTGCCAGCAGTAGGACACTACCAGGCTACGAGCAGTACTTC. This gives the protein CASSRTLPGYEQYF.

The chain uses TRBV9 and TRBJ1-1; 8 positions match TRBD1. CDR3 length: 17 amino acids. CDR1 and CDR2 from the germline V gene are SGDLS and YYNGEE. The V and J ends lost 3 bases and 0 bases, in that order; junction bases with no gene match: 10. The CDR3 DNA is TGTGCCAGCAGCGCTCGAGGCAGACAGGGGATGAACACTGAAGCTTTCTTT. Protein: CASSARGRQGMNTEAFF. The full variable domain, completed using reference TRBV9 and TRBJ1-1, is DSGVTQTPKHLITATGQRVTLRCSPRSGDLSVYWYQQSLDQGLQFLIQYYNGEERAKGNILERFSAQQFPDLHSELNLSSLELGDSALYFCASSARGRQGMNTEAFFGQGTRLTVV.

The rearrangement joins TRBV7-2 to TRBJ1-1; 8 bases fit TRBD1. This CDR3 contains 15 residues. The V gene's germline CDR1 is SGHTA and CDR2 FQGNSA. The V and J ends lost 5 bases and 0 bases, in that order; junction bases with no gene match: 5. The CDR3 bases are TGTGCCAGCAGCACCCGGGACAGGTTGAACACTGAAGCTTTCTTT. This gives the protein CASSTRDRLNTEAFF.

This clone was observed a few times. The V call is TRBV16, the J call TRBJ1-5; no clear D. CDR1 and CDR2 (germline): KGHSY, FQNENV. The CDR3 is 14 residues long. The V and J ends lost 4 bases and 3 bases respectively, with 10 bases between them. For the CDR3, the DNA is TGTGCCAGCAGCCCCACAGAATACAATCAGCCCCAGCATTTT. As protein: CASSPTEYNQPQHF.

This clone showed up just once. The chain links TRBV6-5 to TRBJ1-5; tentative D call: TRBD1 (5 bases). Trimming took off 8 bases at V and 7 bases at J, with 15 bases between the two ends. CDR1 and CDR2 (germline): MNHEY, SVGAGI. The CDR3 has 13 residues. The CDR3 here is CASWRGRDQPQHF. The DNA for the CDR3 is TGTGCCAGCTGGCGGGGCAGGGACCAGCCCCAGCATTTT.

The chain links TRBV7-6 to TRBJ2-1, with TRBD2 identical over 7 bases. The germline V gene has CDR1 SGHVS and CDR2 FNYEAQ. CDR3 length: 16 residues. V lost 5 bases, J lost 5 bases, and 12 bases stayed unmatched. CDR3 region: CASSRETGGSDNEQFF. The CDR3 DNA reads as TGTGCCAGCAGCCGAGAAACGGGAGGCAGCGACAATGAGCAGTTCTTC.

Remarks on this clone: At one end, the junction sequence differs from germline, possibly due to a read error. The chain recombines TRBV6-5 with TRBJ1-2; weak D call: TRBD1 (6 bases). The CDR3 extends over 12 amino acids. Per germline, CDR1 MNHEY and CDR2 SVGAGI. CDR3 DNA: TGTGCCAGCAGTTACTCCGGGACACCGGAGCACTTC. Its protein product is CASSYSGTPEHF.

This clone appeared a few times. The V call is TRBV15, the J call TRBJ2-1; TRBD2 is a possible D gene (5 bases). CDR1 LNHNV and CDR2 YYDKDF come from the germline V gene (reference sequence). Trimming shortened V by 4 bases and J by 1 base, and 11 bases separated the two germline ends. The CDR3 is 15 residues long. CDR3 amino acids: CATSNGERSYNEQFF. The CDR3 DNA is TGTGCCACCAGCAACGGGGAGAGGTCCTACAATGAGCAGTTCTTC. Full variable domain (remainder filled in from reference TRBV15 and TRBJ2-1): DAMVIQNPRYQVTQFGKPVTLSCSQTLNHNVMYWYQQKSSQAPKLLFHYYDKDFNNEADTPDNFQSRRPNTSFCFLDIRSPGLGDTAMYLCATSNGERSYNEQFFGPGTRLTVL.

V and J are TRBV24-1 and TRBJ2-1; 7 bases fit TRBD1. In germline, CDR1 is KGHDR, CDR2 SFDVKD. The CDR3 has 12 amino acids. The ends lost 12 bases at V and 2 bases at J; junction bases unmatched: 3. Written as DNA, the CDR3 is TGTGCCTCCGACAGGGCCTACAATGAGCAGTTCTTC. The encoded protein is CASDRAYNEQFF.

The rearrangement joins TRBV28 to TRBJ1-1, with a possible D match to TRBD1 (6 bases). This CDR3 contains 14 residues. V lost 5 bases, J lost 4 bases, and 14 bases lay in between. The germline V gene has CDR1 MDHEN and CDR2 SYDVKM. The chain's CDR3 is CASSLTGIGTEAFF. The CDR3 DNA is TGTGCCAGCAGTCTCACAGGGATAGGCACTGAAGCTTTCTTT.

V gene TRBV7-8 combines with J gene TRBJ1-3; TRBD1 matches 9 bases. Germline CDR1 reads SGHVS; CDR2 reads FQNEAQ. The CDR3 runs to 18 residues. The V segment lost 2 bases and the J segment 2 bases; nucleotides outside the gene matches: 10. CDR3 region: CASSLRGTGILTGNTIYF. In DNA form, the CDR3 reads TGTGCCAGCAGCTTACGTGGGACAGGGATACTTACTGGAAACACCATATATTTT.

This CDR3 reads CSALIRPGGTSEQYF. CDR3 nucleotides: TGCAGCGCCTTAATCCGACCGGGAGGAACGTCCGAGCAGTACTTC. The rearrangement joins TRBV29-1 to TRBJ2-7; the match to TRBD2 covers 7 bases. Germline assignment: CDR1 SQVTM and CDR2 ANQGSEA. The CDR3 runs 15 residues. V dropped 7 bases and J dropped 6; count of bases not matched to a gene: 18.